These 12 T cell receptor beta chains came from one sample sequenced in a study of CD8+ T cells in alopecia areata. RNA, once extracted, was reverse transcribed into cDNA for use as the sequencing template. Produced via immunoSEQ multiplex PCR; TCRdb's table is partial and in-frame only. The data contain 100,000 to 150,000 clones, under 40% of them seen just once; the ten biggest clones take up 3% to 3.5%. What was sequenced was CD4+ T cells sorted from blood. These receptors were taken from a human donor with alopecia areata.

The CDR3 nucleotides are TGCAGCTCAAGCAGCGCGGGAGGGAGGTCAGATACGCAGTATTTT. It specifies CSSSSAGGRSDTQYF. The rearrangement uses TRBV29-1 and TRBJ2-3; 9 bases align to TRBD2. Germline CDR1 is SQVTM and CDR2 is ANQGSEA. The CDR3 is made up of 15 amino acids. Trimming at V came to 8 bases and at J to 4 bases, leaving 13 bases not matched to a gene.

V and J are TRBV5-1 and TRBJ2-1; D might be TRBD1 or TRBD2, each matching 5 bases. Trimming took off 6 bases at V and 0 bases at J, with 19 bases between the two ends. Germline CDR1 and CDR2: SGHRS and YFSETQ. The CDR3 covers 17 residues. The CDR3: CASNPVGTARSYNEQFF. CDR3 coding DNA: TGCGCCAGCAATCCTGTAGGGACGGCCCGCTCCTACAATGAGCAGTTCTTC.

CDR3: CSVGTGQGTGELFF. DNA of the CDR3: TGCAGCGTGGGCACGGGACAGGGGACCGGGGAGCTGTTTTTT. The V call is TRBV29-1, the J call TRBJ2-2; TRBD1 aligns across 10 bases. The germline V gene encodes CDR1 SQVTM and CDR2 ANQGSEA. This CDR3 comprises 14 residues. V lost 6 bases and J lost 5; bases outside the gene matches: 6.

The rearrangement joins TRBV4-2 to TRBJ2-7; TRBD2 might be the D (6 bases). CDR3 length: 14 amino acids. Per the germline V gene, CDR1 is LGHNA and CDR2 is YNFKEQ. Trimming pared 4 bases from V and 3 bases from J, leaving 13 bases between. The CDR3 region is CASSRVEGNYEQYF. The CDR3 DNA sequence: TGTGCCAGCAGCCGGGTGGAGGGAAACTACGAGCAGTACTTC.

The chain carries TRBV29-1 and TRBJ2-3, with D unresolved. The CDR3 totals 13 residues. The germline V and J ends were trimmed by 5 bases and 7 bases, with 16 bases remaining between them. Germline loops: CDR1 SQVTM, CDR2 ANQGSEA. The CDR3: CSVTSAPLNTQYF. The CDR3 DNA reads TGCAGCGTTACATCAGCCCCGCTGAATACGCAGTATTTT.

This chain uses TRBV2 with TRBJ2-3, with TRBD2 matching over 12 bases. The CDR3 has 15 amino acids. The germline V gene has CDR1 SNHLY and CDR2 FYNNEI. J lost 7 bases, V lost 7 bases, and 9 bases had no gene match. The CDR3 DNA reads TGTGCCAGCAACGTACTAGCGGGGGGCCATCATACGCAGTATTTT. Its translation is CASNVLAGGHHTQYF.

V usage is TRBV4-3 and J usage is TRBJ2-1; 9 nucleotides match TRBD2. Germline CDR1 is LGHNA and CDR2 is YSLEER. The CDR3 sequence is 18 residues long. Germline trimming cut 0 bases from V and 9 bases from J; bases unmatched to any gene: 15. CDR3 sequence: CASSQDPSGGPQGTEQFF. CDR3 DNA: TGCGCCAGCAGCCAAGACCCCAGCGGGGGGCCTCAAGGCACTGAGCAGTTCTTC.

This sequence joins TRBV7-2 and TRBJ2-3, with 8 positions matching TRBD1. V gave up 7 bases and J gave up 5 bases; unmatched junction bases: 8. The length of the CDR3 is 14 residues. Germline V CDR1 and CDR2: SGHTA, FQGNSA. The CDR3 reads CASTPGQGEDTQYF. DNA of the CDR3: TGTGCCAGCACCCCCGGACAGGGTGAAGATACGCAGTATTTT.

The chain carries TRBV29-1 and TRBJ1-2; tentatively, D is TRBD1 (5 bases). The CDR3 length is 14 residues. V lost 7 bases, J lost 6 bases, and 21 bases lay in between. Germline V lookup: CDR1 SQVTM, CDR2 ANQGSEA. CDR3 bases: TGCAGCGCACTACTCCAGGGCATAGGAGATGGCTACACCTTC. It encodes CSALLQGIGDGYTF.

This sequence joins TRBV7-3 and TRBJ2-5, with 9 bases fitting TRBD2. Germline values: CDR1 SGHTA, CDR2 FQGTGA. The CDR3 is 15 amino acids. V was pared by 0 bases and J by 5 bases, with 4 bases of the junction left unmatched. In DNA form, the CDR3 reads TGTGCCAGCAGCTTAACTAGCGGGAGTAGGGAGACCCAGTACTTC. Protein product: CASSLTSGSRETQYF.

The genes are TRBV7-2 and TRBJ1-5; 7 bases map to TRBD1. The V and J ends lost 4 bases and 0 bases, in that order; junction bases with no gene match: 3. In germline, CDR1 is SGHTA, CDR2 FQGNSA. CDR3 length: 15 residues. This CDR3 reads CASSSDRTSNQPQHF. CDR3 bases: TGTGCCAGCAGCTCGGACAGGACTAGCAATCAGCCCCAGCATTTT. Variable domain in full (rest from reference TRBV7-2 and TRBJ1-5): GAGVSQSPSNKVTEKGKDVELRCDPISGHTALYWYRQSLGQGLEFLIYFQGNSAPDKSGLPSDRFSAERTGGSVSTLTIQRTQQEDSAVYLCASSSDRTSNQPQHFGDGTRLSIL.

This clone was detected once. Written as DNA, the CDR3 is TGTGCCAGCAGTTTATCGGCGAATAATTCACCCCTCCACTTT. It yields the protein CASSLSANNSPLHF. The chain recombines TRBV27 with TRBJ1-6; D is unclear. Germline CDR1 MNHEY, CDR2 SMNVEV (reference sequence). The CDR3 is made up of 14 amino acids. V was trimmed by 0 bases and J by 5 bases, leaving 5 bases between them.